Listed below are T cell receptor beta chains from one sample, sequenced in a study of beta chain features in type 1 diabetes. Sequencing was performed with immunoSEQ multiplex PCR; in TCRdb, only in-frame clones are kept and a portion is missing. The sample includes about 150,000 clones, 11% of them seen just once. The source material was central memory CD4+ T cells from blood. These receptors came from a man aged 18 to 29 in good health. Each CDR3 is given with its conserved first and last residue. A D gene is named only where the DNA matches it firmly. Clone size, where shown, is once, few, many, or a class for clones that have expanded.

TRBD1,TRBV10-3,few,TRBJ1-1,TGTGCCATCAGTCGAGCCTTGGACAGGGACACTGAAGCTTTCTTT,CAISRALDRDTEAFF
TRBD1,TRBV7-2,few,TRBJ2-1,TGTGCCAGCAGCTTAATCTCTCTCGGGACAGGTTACAATGAGCAGTTCTTC,CASSLISLGTGYNEQFF
NA,TRBV13,NA,TRBJ2-5,TGTGCCAGCAGCACGGGGACCTTATTGGAGACCCAGTACTTC,CASSTGTLLETQYF
NA,TRBV5-6,NA,TRBJ2-7,TGTGCCAGCAGCTTACAGGGATACGACTCCTACGAGCAGTACTTC,CASSLQGYDSYEQYF
NA,TRBV5-1,few,TRBJ2-7,TGCGCCAGCAGCTTGGCGGGGACCGACGAGCAGTACTTC,CASSLAGTDEQYF
NA,TRBV29-1,NA,TRBJ2-5,TGCAGCCCCTTGGTGACTTCCCGGGCAGAGACCCAGTACTTC,CSPLVTSRAETQYF
NA,TRBV4-3,few,TRBJ2-3,TGCGCCAGCAGCCGAGGGGGAGGTCAAGATACGCAGTATTTT,CASSRGGGQDTQYF
NA,TRBV29-1,NA,TRBJ2-3,TGCAGCGTTGAGGGAACAGGGAGGAATACGCAGTATTTT,CSVEGTGRNTQYF
NA,TRBV10-3,many,TRBJ1-6,TGTGCCATCAGTGGACAGTATTCACCCCTCCACTTT,CAISGQYSPLHF
TRBD2,TRBV7-6,many,TRBJ2-7,TGTGCCAGCAGCCCTTCTAGCGGGGGGAACTACGAGCAGTACTTC,CASSPSSGGNYEQYF
NA,TRBV30,few,TRBJ1-6,TGTGCCTGGAGCGGCGACTCTTTATATTCACCCCTCCACTTT,CAWSGDSLYSPLHF
TRBD1,TRBV4-2,NA,TRBJ1-2,TGTGCCAGCAGCCAACAAGGGACAGGGAATGGCTACACCTTC,CASSQQGTGNGYTF
TRBD2,TRBV5-5,NA,TRBJ2-5,TGTGCCAGCAGCTTCCGGCTAGCGGGATCAGGGGAGACCCAGTACTTC,CASSFRLAGSGETQYF
NA,TRBV25-1,NA,TRBJ1-1,TGTGCCAGCAGCCAAGGGGGTCGGACTGAAGCTTTCTTT,CASSQGGRTEAFF
NA,TRBV30,few,TRBJ1-2,TGTGCCTGGAGTGACAACTATGGCTACACCTTC,CAWSDNYGYTF
TRBD1,TRBV27,NA,TRBJ2-6,TGTGCCAGCAGTTCGGACAGGCTATCCGGGGCCAACGTCCTGACTTTC,CASSSDRLSGANVLTF
TRBD1,TRBV19,few,TRBJ2-1,TGTGCCAGTAGTATAGGAGGGCAGGGGGCGCATGAGCAGTTCTTC,CASSIGGQGAHEQFF
NA,TRBV7-2,many,TRBJ2-3,TGTGCCAGCAGCTTAGGGCCAGGCACAGATACGCAGTATTTT,CASSLGPGTDTQYF
TRBD2,TRBV27,NA,TRBJ2-7,TGTGCCAGCAGATCGCGCGGGACTAGCGGCTCCTACGAGCAGTACTTC,CASRSRGTSGSYEQYF
NA,TRBV7-9,NA,TRBJ1-5,TGTGCCAGCAGCTTAGCAACAGGAAGGGGCAATCAGCCCCAGCATTTT,CASSLATGRGNQPQHF
TRBD2,TRBV30,few,TRBJ2-1,TGTGCCTGGGCTTTAGCGGGCCGCTCCTACAATGAGCAGTTCTTC,CAWALAGRSYNEQFF
TRBD1,TRBV18,NA,TRBJ2-7,TGTGCCAGCTCGCCAACGGGCGGGACAGGGGGCAGGTACGAGCAGTACTTC,CASSPTGGTGGRYEQYF
NA,TRBV7-9,NA,TRBJ1-2,TGTGCCAGCAGCTCGCAGGGTATCGGGGGCTACACCTTC,CASSSQGIGGYTF
TRBD2,TRBV6-5,NA,TRBJ2-7,TGTGCCAGCAGTTACTCGCTAGCGGAGTACGAGCAGTACTTC,CASSYSLAEYEQYF
NA,TRBV10-3,few,TRBJ2-7,TGTGCCATCACTCCGGGATACCAGACCTACGAGCAGTACTTC,CAITPGYQTYEQYF
TRBD2,TRBV7-2,NA,TRBJ2-5,TGTGCCAGCAGCGCCCGGACTAGCGGGGGGACCCAGTACTTC,CASSARTSGGTQYF
NA,TRBV5-1,NA,TRBJ2-5,TGCGCCAGCAGCTCAGGAATACGCGAGACCCAGTACTTC,CASSSGIRETQYF
NA,TRBV20-1,NA,TRBJ1-2,TGCAGTGCTACGCTAGGGAATGGCTACACCTTC,CSATLGNGYTF
TRBD1,TRBV28,few,TRBJ1-1,TGTGCCAGCAGACCACTTCAGGGGGACACTGAAGCTTTCTTT,CASRPLQGDTEAFF
NA,TRBV5-1,few,TRBJ1-2,TGCGCCAGCAGCTTTGGACAAGCAAACTATGGCTACACCTTC,CASSFGQANYGYTF
NA,TRBV5-1,few,TRBJ1-1,TGCGCCAGCAGCTCGGACGGAGGGATGACTGAAGCTTTCTTT,CASSSDGGMTEAFF
NA,TRBV18,few,TRBJ2-3,TGTGCCAGCTCACCCCCTCTGGGCACAGATACGCAGTATTTT,CASSPPLGTDTQYF
NA,TRBV5-4,few,TRBJ2-5,TGTGCCAGCAGTTTATCCGGGACCGACGGGACCCAGTACTTC,CASSLSGTDGTQYF
NA,TRBV25-1,NA,TRBJ1-2,TGTGCCAGCAGTGAAGGGGGACGGTACTATGGCTACACCTTC,CASSEGGRYYGYTF
NA,TRBV6-5,NA,TRBJ1-3,TGTGCCAGCAGTTCTCAGGGGTACACCATATATTTT,CASSSQGYTIYF
TRBD2,TRBV5-6,few,TRBJ2-7,TGTGCCAGCAGCTTGGTAGCGGGGCGAGAGCAGTACTTC,CASSLVAGREQYF
TRBD1,TRBV6-5,few,TRBJ1-1,TGTGCCAGCAGCCCGGACAGGGGGCGAGGAGAAGCTTTCTTT,CASSPDRGRGEAFF
NA,TRBV2,NA,TRBJ2-5,TGTGCCAGCAGTGATTACGGGGTAGGGGAGCAGTACTTC,CASSDYGVGEQYF
TRBD1,TRBV7-7,few,TRBJ2-7,TGTGCTAGCAGCCCAGCCGCCAGGGGGATCTCCTACGAGCAGTACTTC,CASSPAARGISYEQYF
NA,TRBV7-9,NA,TRBJ2-7,TGTGCCAGCAGCTTAGAAGGGCACGATAGATACGAGCAGTACTTC,CASSLEGHDRYEQYF